This T cell receptor (beta chain) was identified during a study of control samples from healthy donors and cancer patients. Sequencing used immunoSEQ multiplex PCR; TCRdb keeps in-frame clones, though not all of them. The data contain around 31,000 clones, approximately 94% of them seen just once; the ten biggest clones take up more than 6.5%. The sample was blood. The TCR was taken from a man aged 60 to 75 in good health.

The CDR3 loop reads CASRGRGRTYEQYF. The CDR3 coding sequence is TGTGCCAGCAGGGGCCGAGGGAGAACCTACGAGCAGTACTTC. The chain couples TRBV6-5 to TRBJ2-7; tentatively, D is TRBD2 (5 bases). This CDR3 is built from 14 residues. V was trimmed by 6 bases and J by 2 bases, leaving 14 bases between them. Germline-derived CDR1 and CDR2 are MNHEY and SVGAGI.